One sample yielded the 26 T cell receptor beta chains listed below, sequenced in a study of early T cells in non-severe SARS-CoV-2 infection (dated by TCRdb to the early 2020s). The library was produced with 5' RACE. The sample was run on a NextSeq 500. TCRdb applied fastp at Q25 and MiXCR to the public reads, then kept only in-frame beta chains. Identical CDR3 proteins give one entry, which carries the most common genes and DNA. In all, the sample holds about 92,000 distinct CDR3 sequences, and around 17% of those were seen once. The top ten clones comprise 1.3% of the sample. Sequencing input: whole blood. The source of these receptors is an adult who was a healthcare worker with PCR-confirmed SARS-CoV-2 infection or an uninfected control (not recorded which).

This clonotype has ten or more counts. This sequence joins TRBV11-3 and TRBJ2-1; 10 bases match TRBD2. CDR3 length: 15 amino acids. Germline trimming cut 4 bases from V and 2 bases from J; bases unmatched to any gene: 2. Germline V lookup: CDR1 SGHNT, CDR2 YENEEA. As DNA, the CDR3 is TGTGCCAGCAGCTCCAGCGGGAGGGCCTACAATGAGCAGTTCTTC. Its translation: CASSSSGRAYNEQFF.

The chain is built from TRBV3-1 and TRBJ2-1; D remains unclear. Per the germline V gene, CDR1 is LGHDT and CDR2 is YNNKEL (reference sequence). V lost 2 bases and J lost 7, with 6 bases in between. This CDR3 has 12 residues. The CDR3 spells CASSQLTNEQFF. The CDR3 nucleotides are TGTGCCAGCAGCCAACTAACGAATGAGCAGTTCTTC.

This CDR3 is CASSPTGGIELFF. CDR3 in DNA: TGCGCCAGCAGCCCGACAGGGGGGATTGAACTGTTTTTT. V usage is TRBV5-1 and J usage is TRBJ1-4; 9 bases fit TRBD1. There are 13 residues in the CDR3. J gave up 12 bases and V 4 bases, and 7 bases lay outside the gene matches. CDR1 SGHRS and CDR2 YFSETQ come from the germline V gene. Full variable domain (missing parts from reference TRBV5-1 and TRBJ1-4): KAGVTQTPRYLIKTRGQQVTLSCSPISGHRSVSWYQQTPGQGLQFLFEYFSETQRNKGNFPGRFSGRQFSNSRSEMNVSTLELGDSALYLCASSPTGGIELFFGSGTQLSVL.

The chain recombines TRBV29-1 with TRBJ2-7, with D perhaps TRBD1 or TRBD2 (5 bases each). The germline V and J ends were trimmed by 0 bases and 2 bases, with 11 bases remaining between them. There are 14 residues in the CDR3. Germline loops: CDR1 SQVTM, CDR2 ANQGSEA. CDR3: CSVEDRDGTYEQYF. Written as DNA, the CDR3 is TGCAGCGTTGAAGATCGGGACGGCACCTACGAGCAGTACTTC.

The chain has TRBV6-2 or TRBV6-3 and TRBJ2-1; TRBD2 matches 8 bases. The trim removed 6 bases at V and 6 bases at J, leaving 10 bases unmatched. This CDR3 region has 15 residues. The germline gives CDR1 MNHEY, CDR2 SVGEGT. The CDR3 sequence is CASRRGLAPANEQFF. CDR3 in DNA: TGTGCCAGCAGGCGCGGACTAGCTCCCGCCAATGAGCAGTTCTTC.

The chain links TRBV20-1 to TRBJ2-7; the match to TRBD1 covers 10 bases. After removal of 0 bases from V and 4 bases from J, the junction contained 3 bases not matched to a gene. Looked up from germline, CDR1 is DFQATT and CDR2 is SNEGSKA (reference sequence). The CDR3 totals 14 residues. DNA of the CDR3: TGCAGTGCTAGAGATCAGGGACAGGGGTACGAGCAGTACTTC. Protein sequence: CSARDQGQGYEQYF.

The rearrangement links TRBV6-6 to TRBJ2-7; 11 nucleotides line up with TRBD2. This CDR3 has 14 amino acids. Trimming removed 4 bases from V and 5 bases from J; junction bases left unmatched: 4. The germline V gene has CDR1 MNHNY and CDR2 SVGAGI (reference sequence). The CDR3 region is CASSSPGLADEQYF. The CDR3 coding sequence is TGTGCCAGCAGTTCCCCGGGACTAGCGGACGAGCAGTACTTC.

The chain has TRBV12-3 or TRBV12-4 and TRBJ1-3; D not certain. Trimming took off 6 bases at V and 0 bases at J, with 9 bases between the two ends. This CDR3 contains 14 residues. The CDR3 DNA is TGTGCCAGCAGATATGGCCTCTCTGGAAACACCATATATTTT. Its translation: CASRYGLSGNTIYF.

This clonotype was seen a handful of times. The V gene is TRBV5-5, the J gene TRBJ1-2; D call uncertain. Germline lookup yields CDR1 SGHKS and CDR2 YYEKEE (reference sequence). The ends were cut back, 0 bases at V and 0 bases at J, with 9 bases in the middle. CDR3 size: 15 residues. CDR3 nucleotide sequence: TGTGCCAGCAGCTTGGCCAGGCAAGCTAACTATGGCTACACCTTC. It specifies CASSLARQANYGYTF.

This clonotype showed up just a few times. The chain has TRBV20-1 and TRBJ2-1; tentatively, D is TRBD1 (6 bases). Per the germline V gene, CDR1 is DFQATT and CDR2 is SNEGSKA (reference sequence). The CDR3 is 13 amino acids. V shed 3 bases and J shed 9 bases, with 15 bases lying between them. This chain's CDR3 is CSARDTGTTEQFF. CDR3 nucleotides: TGCAGTGCTAGGGATACAGGGACCACTGAGCAGTTCTTC.

The V call is TRBV29-1, the J call TRBJ2-7; possible D gene TRBD1, 5 bases. This CDR3 comprises 15 residues. The V gene's germline CDR1 is SQVTM and CDR2 ANQGSEA. V was trimmed by 0 bases and J by 2 bases, leaving 14 bases between them. The CDR3 protein is CSVEEGLSQTYEQYF. The CDR3 DNA reads as TGCAGCGTTGAAGAGGGGCTGTCACAGACCTACGAGCAGTACTTC.

V usage is TRBV7-9 and J usage is TRBJ1-2; D remains unclear. V lost 2 bases to trimming and J lost 5 bases, with 15 bases between them. This CDR3 has 15 residues. Germline lookup yields CDR1 SEHNR and CDR2 FQNEAQ (reference sequence). CDR3 coding DNA: TGTGCCAGCAGCTTAAACCCCCAATTGGGTTATGGCTACACCTTC. Translation gives CASSLNPQLGYGYTF.

The table lists this clonotype with many counts. V and J are TRBV28 and TRBJ2-2; 8 bases are shared with TRBD1. With 3 bases clipped from V and 4 bases from J, the junction kept 7 bases outside the gene matches. CDR1 MDHEN and CDR2 SYDVKM come from the germline V gene. The CDR3 consists of 16 residues. The CDR3, as DNA: TGTGCCAGCAGTTTTTTAGCAGGGGGCGTCACCGGGGAGCTGTTTTTT. Translation: CASSFLAGGVTGELFF.

This clonotype was found many times. This chain links TRBV7-2 with TRBJ2-7, with D possibly matching TRBD1 (6 bases). Germline values: CDR1 SGHTA, CDR2 FQGNSA. CDR3 length equals 14 residues. V lost 3 bases to trimming and J lost 6 bases, with 15 bases between them. CDR3 nucleotides: TGTGCCAGCAGCTTTAAACAGGGTCCCATCGAGCAGTACTTC. Encoded protein: CASSFKQGPIEQYF.

The V and J genes are TRBV5-1 and TRBJ2-5; possibly TRBD1 for D (6 bases). There are 15 residues in the CDR3. The germline V gene encodes CDR1 SGHRS and CDR2 YFSETQ. V was trimmed by 1 base and J by 5 bases, leaving 15 bases between them. The DNA for the CDR3 is TGCGCCAGCAGCTTGTTTGGGGGCTTTGAGGAGACCCAGTACTTC. Protein product: CASSLFGGFEETQYF.

V is TRBV24-1 and J is TRBJ2-7; 8 bases are a match to TRBD1. J lost 1 base, V lost 7 bases, and 8 bases had no gene match. Germline CDR1 KGHDR, CDR2 SFDVKD. This CDR3 comprises 15 residues. This CDR3 is CATSGPRTGSYEQYF. In nucleotides, the CDR3 is TGTGCCACCAGCGGACCACGGACAGGGTCCTACGAGCAGTACTTC.

This clonotype turned up a few times. The CDR3 coding sequence is TGTGCCAGCAGTTTGGCGGGGGGTCCCTACAATGAGCAGTTCTTC. Translated, it gives CASSLAGGPYNEQFF. V usage is TRBV12-3 or TRBV12-4 and J usage is TRBJ2-1, with 8 bases fitting TRBD2. With V trimmed by 3 bases and J by 2 bases, 3 bases remained unmatched. The length of the CDR3 is 15 residues.

This clonotype occurred a few times. The chain employs TRBV20-1 and TRBJ2-1; D is unresolved. Germline V lookup: CDR1 DFQATT, CDR2 SNEGSKA (reference sequence). The CDR3 contains 14 residues. V was cut by 5 bases and J by 5 bases, with 16 bases left in between. DNA for the CDR3: TGCAGTGCTTCCAGAAGCACGGCAAACAATGAGCAGTTCTTC. Protein product: CSASRSTANNEQFF.

The CDR3, as DNA: TGTGCCAGCAGTTTAGGGCCCCACCATGAGCAGTTCTTC. It encodes CASSLGPHHEQFF. This chain uses TRBV12-3 or TRBV12-4 with TRBJ2-1, with D hard to call. Trimming left V 1 base short and J 8 bases short, with 9 bases between. The length of the CDR3 is 13 residues.

This clonotype was counted a few times. V usage is TRBV20-1 and J usage is TRBJ2-1; D unclear. In germline, CDR1 is DFQATT, CDR2 SNEGSKA (reference sequence). CDR3 size: 14 residues. Trimming removed 4 bases from V and 4 bases from J, with 14 bases in between. Written as DNA, the CDR3 is TGCAGTGCTACCCAACAGTCGGATTACAATGAGCAGTTCTTC. Protein sequence: CSATQQSDYNEQFF.

A word on this clonotype: The missing conserved phenylalanine or tryptophan at the end of this CDR3 makes a read error likely. V usage is TRBV7-2 and J usage is TRBJ2-7; D is unresolved. The CDR3 has 16 amino acids. In germline, CDR1 is SGHTA, CDR2 FQGNSA. Trimming pared 1 base from V and 3 bases from J, leaving 16 bases between. Here the CDR3 DNA reads TGTGCCAGCAGCTTAGAAGGGATTCGTCAAGGCTACGAGCAGTACTAC. Protein sequence: CASSLEGIRQGYEQYY.

This chain joins TRBV12-5 and TRBJ2-5; either TRBD1 or TRBD2 may fit D (5 bases each). Germline V lookup: CDR1 LGHNT, CDR2 FRNRAP. This CDR3 is built from 13 residues. Trimming shortened V by 6 bases and J by 6 bases, and 14 bases separated the two germline ends. The CDR3 nucleotides read TGTGCTAGTGGACTCGGGGACGGGAAGACCCAGTACTTC. Translated: CASGLGDGKTQYF.

This rearrangement joins TRBV3-1 to TRBJ2-3; D might be TRBD1 (6 bases). CDR1 is LGHDT, CDR2 YNNKEL, per germline (reference sequence). Between the trimmed V and J ends, which lost 4 bases and 3 bases, there was a span of 14 bases. The CDR3 has 15 amino acids. The CDR3 sequence is CASSPQGLRTDTQYF. The CDR3 DNA follows: TGTGCCAGCAGCCCTCAGGGGTTGAGGACAGATACGCAGTATTTT.

Many counts were recorded for this clonotype. V is TRBV2 and J is TRBJ2-1; 9 bases map to TRBD2. CDR3 size: 15 residues. Germline assignment: CDR1 SNHLY and CDR2 FYNNEI. V lost 4 bases, J lost 5 bases, and 6 bases stayed unmatched. The CDR3 DNA reads TGTGCCAGCAGTGGAAGCGGGGGGCCTAACAATGAGCAGTTCTTC. It encodes CASSGSGGPNNEQFF.

The CDR3 sequence: CSARAPRHGNTQYF. The CDR3 coding sequence is TGCAGTGCTAGAGCCCCCCGACACGGGAATACGCAGTATTTT. The chain uses TRBV20-1 and TRBJ2-3, with D perhaps TRBD2 (5 bases). Trimming took off 1 base at V and 7 bases at J, with 15 bases between the two ends. The CDR3 spans 14 residues. Germline loops: CDR1 DFQATT, CDR2 SNEGSKA (reference sequence).

This clonotype was detected a few times. The chain uses TRBV5-4 and TRBJ2-1; TRBD2 matches at 9 bases. The V gene end was trimmed by 4 bases and the J gene end by 8 bases; junction bases not matched to a gene: 10. From germline, CDR1 is SGHNT and CDR2 YYREEE (reference sequence). This CDR3 comprises 15 residues. The CDR3 nucleotides are TGTGCCAGCAGCCTGTCTAGCGGGAACTTGCATGAGCAGTTCTTC. As protein: CASSLSSGNLHEQFF.